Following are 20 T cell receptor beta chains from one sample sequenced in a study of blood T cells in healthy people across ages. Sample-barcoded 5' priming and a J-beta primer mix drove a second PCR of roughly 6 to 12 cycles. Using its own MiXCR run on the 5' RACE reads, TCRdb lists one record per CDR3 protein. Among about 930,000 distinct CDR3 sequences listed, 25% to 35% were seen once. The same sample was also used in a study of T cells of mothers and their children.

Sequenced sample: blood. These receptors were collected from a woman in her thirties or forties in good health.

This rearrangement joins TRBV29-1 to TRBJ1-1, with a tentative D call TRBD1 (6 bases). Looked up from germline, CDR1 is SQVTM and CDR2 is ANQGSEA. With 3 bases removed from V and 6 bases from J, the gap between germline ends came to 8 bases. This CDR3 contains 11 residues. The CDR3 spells CSVDYRAEAFF. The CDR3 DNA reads TGCAGCGTTGATTACAGGGCTGAAGCTTTCTTT.

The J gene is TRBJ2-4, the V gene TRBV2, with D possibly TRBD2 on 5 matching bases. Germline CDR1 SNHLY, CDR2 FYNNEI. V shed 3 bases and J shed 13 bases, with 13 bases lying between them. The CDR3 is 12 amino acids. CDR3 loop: CASSDTRWEQYF. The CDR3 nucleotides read TGTGCCAGCAGTGATACCCGTTGGGAGCAGTACTTC.

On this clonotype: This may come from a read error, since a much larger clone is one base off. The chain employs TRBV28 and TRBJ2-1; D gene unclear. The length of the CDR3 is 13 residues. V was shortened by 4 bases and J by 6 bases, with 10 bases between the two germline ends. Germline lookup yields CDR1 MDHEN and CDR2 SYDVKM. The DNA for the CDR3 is TGTGCCAGCAGTTACCGGAACAGCAATGAGCAGTTCTTC. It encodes CASSYRNSNEQFF.

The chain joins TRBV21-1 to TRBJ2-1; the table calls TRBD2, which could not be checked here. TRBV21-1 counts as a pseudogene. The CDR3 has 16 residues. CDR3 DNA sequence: TGTGCCAGCAGCCCCGGGACTAGCGGGAGGTACAATGAGCAGTTCTTC. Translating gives CASSPGTSGRYNEQFF.

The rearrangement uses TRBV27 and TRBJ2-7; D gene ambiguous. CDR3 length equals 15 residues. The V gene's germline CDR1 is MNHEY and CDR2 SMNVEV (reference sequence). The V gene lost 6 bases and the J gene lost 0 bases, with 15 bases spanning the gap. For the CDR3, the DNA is TGTGCCAGCAGCCGGGTGGATCAGCGCTCCTACGAGCAGTACTTC. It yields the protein CASSRVDQRSYEQYF.

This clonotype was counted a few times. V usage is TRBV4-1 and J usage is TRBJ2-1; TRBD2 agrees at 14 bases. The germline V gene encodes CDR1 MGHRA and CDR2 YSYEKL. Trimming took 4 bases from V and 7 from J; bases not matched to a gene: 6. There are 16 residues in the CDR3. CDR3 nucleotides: TGCGCCAGCAGCCTTGTGACTAGCGGGGGGGTTAATGAGCAGTTCTTC. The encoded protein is CASSLVTSGGVNEQFF.

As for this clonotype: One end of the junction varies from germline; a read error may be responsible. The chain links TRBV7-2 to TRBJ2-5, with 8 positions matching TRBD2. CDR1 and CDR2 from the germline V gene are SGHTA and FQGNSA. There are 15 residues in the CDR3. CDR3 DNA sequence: TGTGCCAACAGCTTAGACGCGTATACTAGCGGATCTCAGTACTTC. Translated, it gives CANSLDAYTSGSQYF.

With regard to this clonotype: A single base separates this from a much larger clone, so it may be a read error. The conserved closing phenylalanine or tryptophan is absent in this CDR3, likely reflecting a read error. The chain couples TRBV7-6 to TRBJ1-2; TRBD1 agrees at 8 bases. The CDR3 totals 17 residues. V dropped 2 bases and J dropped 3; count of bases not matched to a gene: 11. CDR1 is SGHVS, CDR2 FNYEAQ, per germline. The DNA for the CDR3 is TGTGCCAGCAGCTTACGCGGGACAGGCGAGGTGGACTATGGCTACACCTTA. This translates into CASSLRGTGEVDYGYTL.

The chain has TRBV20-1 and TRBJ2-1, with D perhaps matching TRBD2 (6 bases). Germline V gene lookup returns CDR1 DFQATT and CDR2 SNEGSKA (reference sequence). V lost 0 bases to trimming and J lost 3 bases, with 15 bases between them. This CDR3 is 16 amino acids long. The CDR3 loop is CSARDPTGGVYNEQFF. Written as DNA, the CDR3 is TGCAGTGCTAGAGACCCAACAGGCGGGGTCTACAATGAGCAGTTCTTC.

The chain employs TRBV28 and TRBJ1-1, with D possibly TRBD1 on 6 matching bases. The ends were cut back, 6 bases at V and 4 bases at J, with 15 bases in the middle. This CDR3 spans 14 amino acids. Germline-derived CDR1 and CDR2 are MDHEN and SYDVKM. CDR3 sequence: CASRPRGAGTEAFF. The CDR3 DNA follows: TGTGCCAGCAGACCACGGGGGGCAGGCACTGAAGCTTTCTTT.

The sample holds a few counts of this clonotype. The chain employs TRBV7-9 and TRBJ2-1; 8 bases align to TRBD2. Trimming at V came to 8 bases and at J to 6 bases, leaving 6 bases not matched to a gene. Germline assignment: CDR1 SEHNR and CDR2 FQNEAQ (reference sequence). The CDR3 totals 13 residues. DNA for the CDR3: TGTGCCAGCGACGCCGGGACTAGCAATGAGCAGTTCTTC. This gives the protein CASDAGTSNEQFF.

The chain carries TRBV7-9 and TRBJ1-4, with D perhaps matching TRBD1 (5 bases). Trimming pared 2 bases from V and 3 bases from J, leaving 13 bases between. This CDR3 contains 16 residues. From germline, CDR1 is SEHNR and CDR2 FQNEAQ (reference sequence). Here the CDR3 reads CASSLFPLGPNEKLFF. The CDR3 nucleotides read TGTGCCAGCAGCTTATTCCCACTGGGGCCTAATGAAAAACTGTTTTTT.

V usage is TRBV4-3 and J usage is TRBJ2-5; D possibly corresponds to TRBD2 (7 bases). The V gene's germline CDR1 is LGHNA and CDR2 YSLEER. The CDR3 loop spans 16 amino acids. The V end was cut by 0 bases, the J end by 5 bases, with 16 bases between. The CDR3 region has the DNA TGCGCCAGCAGCCAAGATGTGGCGGGGGCCCGGGAGACCCAGTACTTC. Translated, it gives CASSQDVAGARETQYF.

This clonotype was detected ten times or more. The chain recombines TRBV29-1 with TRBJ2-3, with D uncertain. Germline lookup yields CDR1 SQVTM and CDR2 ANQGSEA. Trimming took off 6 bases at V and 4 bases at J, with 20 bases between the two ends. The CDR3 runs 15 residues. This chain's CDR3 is CSVTRGQRVADTQYF. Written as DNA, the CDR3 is TGCAGCGTCACTCGCGGTCAAAGGGTGGCAGATACGCAGTATTTT.

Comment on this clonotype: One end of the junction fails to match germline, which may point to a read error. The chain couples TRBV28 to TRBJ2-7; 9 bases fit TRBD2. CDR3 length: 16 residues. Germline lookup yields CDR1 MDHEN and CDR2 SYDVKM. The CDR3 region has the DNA TGTACCAGCAGTTTATTGACTAGCGGAAGCTCCTACGAGCAGTACTTC. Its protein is CTSSLLTSGSSYEQYF.

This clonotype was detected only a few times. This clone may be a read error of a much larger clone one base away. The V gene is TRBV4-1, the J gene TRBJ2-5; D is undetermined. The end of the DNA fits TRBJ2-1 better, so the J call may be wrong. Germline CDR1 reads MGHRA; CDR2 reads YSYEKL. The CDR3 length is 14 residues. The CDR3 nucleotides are TGCGCCAGCAGCCAAGAAAGGAGCCAAGAGACCCAGTTCTTC. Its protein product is CASSQERSQETQFF.

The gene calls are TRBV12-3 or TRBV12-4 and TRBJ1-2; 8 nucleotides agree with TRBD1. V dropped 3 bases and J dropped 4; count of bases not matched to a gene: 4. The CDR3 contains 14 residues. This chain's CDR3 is CASSLMGQVYGYTF. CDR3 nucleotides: TGTGCCAGCAGTTTGATGGGACAGGTCTATGGCTACACCTTC.

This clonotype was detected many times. CDR3 nucleotides: TGCAGTGCTAGAGGATTTTCAGAATTATACAATGAGCAGTTCTTC. It translates to CSARGFSELYNEQFF. V usage is TRBV20-1 and J usage is TRBJ2-1; D is uncertain. This CDR3 region has 15 residues. Trimming shortened V by 1 base and J by 4 bases, and 14 bases separated the two germline ends. Germline V gives CDR1 DFQATT, CDR2 SNEGSKA (reference sequence).

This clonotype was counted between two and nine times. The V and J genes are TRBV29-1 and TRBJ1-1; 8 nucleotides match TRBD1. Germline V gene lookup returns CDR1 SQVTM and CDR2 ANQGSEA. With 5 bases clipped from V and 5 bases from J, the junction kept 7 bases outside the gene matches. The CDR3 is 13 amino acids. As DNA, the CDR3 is TGCAGCGTTACGGACAGGGCAAGGACTGAAGCTTTCTTT. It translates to CSVTDRARTEAFF.

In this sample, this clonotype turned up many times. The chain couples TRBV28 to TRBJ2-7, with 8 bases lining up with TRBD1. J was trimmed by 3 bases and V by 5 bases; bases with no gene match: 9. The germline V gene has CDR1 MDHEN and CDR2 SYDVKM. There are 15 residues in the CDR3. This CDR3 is CASSPQDRANYEQYF. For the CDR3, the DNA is TGTGCCAGCAGTCCGCAGGACAGGGCCAACTACGAGCAGTACTTC.